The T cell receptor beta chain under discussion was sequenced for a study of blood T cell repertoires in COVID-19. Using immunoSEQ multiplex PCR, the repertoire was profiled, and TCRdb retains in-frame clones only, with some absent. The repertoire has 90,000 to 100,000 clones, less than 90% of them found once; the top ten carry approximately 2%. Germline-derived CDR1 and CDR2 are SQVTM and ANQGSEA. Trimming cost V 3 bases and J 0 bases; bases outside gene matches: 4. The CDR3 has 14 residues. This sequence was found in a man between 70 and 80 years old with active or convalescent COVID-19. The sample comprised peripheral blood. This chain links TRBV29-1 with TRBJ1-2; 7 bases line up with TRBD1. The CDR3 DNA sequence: TGCAGCGTTGATTGGGACAGAGCTAACTATGGCTACACCTTC. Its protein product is CSVDWDRANYGYTF.